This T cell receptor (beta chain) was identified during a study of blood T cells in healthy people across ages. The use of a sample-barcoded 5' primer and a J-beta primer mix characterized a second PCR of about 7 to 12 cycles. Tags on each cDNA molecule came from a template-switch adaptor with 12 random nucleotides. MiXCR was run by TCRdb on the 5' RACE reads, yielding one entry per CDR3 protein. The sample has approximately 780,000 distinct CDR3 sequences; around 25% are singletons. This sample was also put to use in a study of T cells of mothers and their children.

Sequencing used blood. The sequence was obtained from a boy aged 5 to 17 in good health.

In DNA form, the CDR3 reads TGTGCCAGCAGCTCGCCGGGACAGGGGTTTAGCTATGGCTACACCTTC. It yields the protein CASSSPGQGFSYGYTF. The genes are TRBV5-5 and TRBJ1-2; 10 bases are a match to TRBD1. CDR1 is SGHKS, CDR2 YYEKEE, per germline (reference sequence). V dropped 3 bases and J dropped 4; count of bases not matched to a gene: 9. The CDR3 runs 16 residues. Complete variable domain (other parts from reference TRBV5-5 and TRBJ1-2): DAGVTQSPTHLIKTRGQQVTLRCSPISGHKSVSWYQQVLGQGPQFIFQYYEKEERGRGNFPDRFSARQFPNYSSELNVNALLLGDSALYLCASSSPGQGFSYGYTFGSGTRLTVV.